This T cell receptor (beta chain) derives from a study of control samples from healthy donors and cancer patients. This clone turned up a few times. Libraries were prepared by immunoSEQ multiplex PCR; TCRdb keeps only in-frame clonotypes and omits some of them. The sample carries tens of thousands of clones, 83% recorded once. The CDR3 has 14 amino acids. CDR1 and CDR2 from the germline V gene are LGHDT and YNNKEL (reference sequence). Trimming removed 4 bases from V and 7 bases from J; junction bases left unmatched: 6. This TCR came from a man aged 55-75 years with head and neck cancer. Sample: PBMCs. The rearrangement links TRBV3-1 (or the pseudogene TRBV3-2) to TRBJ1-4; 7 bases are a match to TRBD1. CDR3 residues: CASSPSRGPEKLFF. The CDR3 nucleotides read TGTGCCAGCAGCCCCAGTAGGGGGCCTGAAAAACTGTTTTTT.